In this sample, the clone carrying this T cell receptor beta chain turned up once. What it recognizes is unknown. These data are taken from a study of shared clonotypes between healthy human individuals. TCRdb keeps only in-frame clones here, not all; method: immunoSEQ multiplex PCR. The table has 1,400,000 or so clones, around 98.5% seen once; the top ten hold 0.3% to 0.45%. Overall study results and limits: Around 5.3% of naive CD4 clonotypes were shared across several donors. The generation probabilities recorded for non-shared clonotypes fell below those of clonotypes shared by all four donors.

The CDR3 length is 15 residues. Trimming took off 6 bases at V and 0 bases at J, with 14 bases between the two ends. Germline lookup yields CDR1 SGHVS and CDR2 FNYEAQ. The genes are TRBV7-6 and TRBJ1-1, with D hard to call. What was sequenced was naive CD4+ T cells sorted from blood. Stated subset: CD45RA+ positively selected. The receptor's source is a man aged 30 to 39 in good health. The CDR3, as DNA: TGTGCCAGCAGTCTTACGCTCTCTATGAACACTGAAGCTTTCTTT. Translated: CASSLTLSMNTEAFF.